This T cell receptor (beta chain) comes out of a study of cytomegalovirus exposure and HLA in healthy donors. This PCR relied on a set of 60 Vbeta primers and 13 Jbeta primers. Repertoires were generated with immunoSEQ multiplex PCR, while TCRdb's copy carries only in-frame clones and drops some. The table lists under 110,000 clones, roughly four fifths of them singletons. About this clone itself: The antigen is unknown.

Findings and limits, study-wide: HLA alleles showed associations with about 15,000 TCR beta sequences in a later analysis, at a 0.05 false discovery rate. Diagnosis of cytomegalovirus status made by the classifier reportedly showed high specificity and sensitivity.

The origin of this receptor is a man aged 45-65 years in good health and CMV-seronegative. The specimen sequenced was PBMCs.

The CDR3 region has the DNA TGCGCCAGCAGCCTTGATCAGGGCGTCGTCTCACCCCTCCACTTT. Protein sequence: CASSLDQGVVSPLHF. This chain uses TRBV5-1 with TRBJ1-6; D possibly corresponds to TRBD1 (5 bases). Trimming removed 4 bases from V and 10 bases from J, with 18 bases in between. CDR1 and CDR2 (germline): SGHRS, YFSETQ. CDR3 size: 15 residues.